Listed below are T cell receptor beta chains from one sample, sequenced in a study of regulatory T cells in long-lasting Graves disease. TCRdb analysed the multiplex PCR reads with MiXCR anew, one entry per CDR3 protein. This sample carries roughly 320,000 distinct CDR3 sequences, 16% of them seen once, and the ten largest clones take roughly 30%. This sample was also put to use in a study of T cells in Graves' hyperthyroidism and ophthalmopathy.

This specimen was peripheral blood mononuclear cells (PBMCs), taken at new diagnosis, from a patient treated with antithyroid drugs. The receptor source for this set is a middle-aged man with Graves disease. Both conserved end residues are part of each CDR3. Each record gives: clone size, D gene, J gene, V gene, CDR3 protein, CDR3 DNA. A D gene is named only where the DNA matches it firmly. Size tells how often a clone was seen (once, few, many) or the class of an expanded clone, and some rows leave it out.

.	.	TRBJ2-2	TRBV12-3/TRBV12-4	CASSFTGYAGEPFF	TGTGCCAGCAGTTTTACAGGGTATGCCGGGGAGCCGTTTTTT
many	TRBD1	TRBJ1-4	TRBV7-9	CASSLMGTGDEKLFF	TGTGCCAGCAGCTTAATGGGGACAGGGGATGAAAAACTGTTTTTT
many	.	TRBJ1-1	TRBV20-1	CSASVWGGPNTEAFF	TGCAGTGCTAGCGTCTGGGGCGGACCGAACACTGAAGCTTTCTTT
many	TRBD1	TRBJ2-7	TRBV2	CASSDRDRVHEQYF	TGTGCCAGCAGTGACCGAGACAGGGTACACGAGCAGTACTTC
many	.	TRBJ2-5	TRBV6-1	CASSHTWKETQYF	TGTGCCAGCAGTCATACGTGGAAAGAGACCCAGTACTTC
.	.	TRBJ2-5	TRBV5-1	CASSYGEAETQYF	TGCGCCAGCAGCTACGGGGAGGCAGAGACCCAGTACTTC
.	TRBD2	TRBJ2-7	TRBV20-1	CSAGLAGALGEQYF	TGCAGTGCTGGACTAGCGGGGGCCCTTGGGGAGCAGTACTTC
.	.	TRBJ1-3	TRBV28	CASTGSGGNTIYF	TGTGCCAGCACGGGGAGCGGTGGAAACACCATATATTTT
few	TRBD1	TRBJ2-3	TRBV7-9	CASRQTGPDTQYF	TGTGCCAGCAGGCAGACAGGGCCAGATACGCAGTATTTT
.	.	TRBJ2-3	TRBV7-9	CASSLAFRGTTDTRYF	TGTGCCAGCAGCTTAGCCTTCCGCGGAACCACAGATACGCGGTATTTT
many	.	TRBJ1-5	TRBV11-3	CASSLQGNNQPQHF	TGTGCCAGCAGCCTCCAGGGAAACAATCAGCCCCAGCATTTT
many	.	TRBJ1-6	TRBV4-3	CASSQDHYSSYNSPLHF	TGCGCCAGCAGCCAAGATCACTACAGCTCCTATAATTCACCCCTCCACTTT
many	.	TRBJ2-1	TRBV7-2	CASSPAWGEQFF	TGTGCCAGCAGCCCCGCCTGGGGGGAGCAGTTCTTC
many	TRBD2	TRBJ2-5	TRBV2	CASRKGLAGAGETQYF	TGTGCCAGCAGAAAGGGACTAGCGGGGGCAGGGGAGACCCAGTACTTC
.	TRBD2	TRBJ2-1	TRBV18	CASSRFPTGLANNEQFF	TGTGCCAGCTCAAGATTCCCAACTGGACTAGCTAACAATGAGCAGTTCTTC
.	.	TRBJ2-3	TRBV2	CASRWDTDTQYF	TGTGCCAGTAGATGGGACACAGATACGCAGTATTTT
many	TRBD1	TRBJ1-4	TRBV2	CASSASPGQTNEKLFF	TGTGCCAGCAGTGCATCCCCGGGACAGACAAATGAAAAACTGTTTTTT
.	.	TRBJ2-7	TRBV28	CASSPAGQPPYEQYF	TGTGCCAGCAGTCCCGCGGGACAACCGCCCTACGAGCAGTACTTC
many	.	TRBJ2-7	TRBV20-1	CSAPKDYEQYF	TGCAGTGCCCCAAAGGACTACGAGCAGTACTTC
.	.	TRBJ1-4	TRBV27	CASRRAGVEGKLFF	TGTGCCAGCAGAAGGGCGGGGGTTGAAGGGAAACTGTTTTTT
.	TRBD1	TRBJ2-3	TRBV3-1	CASRKEQGVMDTQYF	TGTGCCAGCAGGAAGGAACAGGGGGTTATGGATACGCAGTATTTT
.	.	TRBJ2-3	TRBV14	CASSPRGGGSTDTQYF	TGTGCCAGCAGCCCCCGCGGAGGGGGGAGCACAGATACGCAGTATTTT
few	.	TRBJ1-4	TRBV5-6	CASSLKDTNEKLFF	TGTGCCAGCAGCTTGAAGGACACTAATGAAAAACTGTTTTTT
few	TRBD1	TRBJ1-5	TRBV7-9	CASSRYTGGVLNQPQHF	TGTGCCAGCAGCCGGTATACAGGGGGGGTCCTCAATCAGCCCCAGCATTTT
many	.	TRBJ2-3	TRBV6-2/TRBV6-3	CASSSLGPDLGDTQYF	TGTGCCAGCAGTTCGCTGGGACCAGACCTTGGGGATACGCAGTATTTT
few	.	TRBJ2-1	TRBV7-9	CASSSRMEEQFF	TGTGCCAGCAGCTCAAGGATGGAGGAGCAGTTCTTC
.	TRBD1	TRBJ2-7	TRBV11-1	CASSQGQPYEQYF	TGTGCCAGCAGCCAGGGACAGCCATACGAGCAGTACTTC
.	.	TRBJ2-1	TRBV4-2	CASSQEAGFNEQFF	TGTGCCAGCAGCCAAGAAGCCGGGTTCAATGAGCAGTTCTTC
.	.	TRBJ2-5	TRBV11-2	CASSLLSDAETQYF	TGTGCCAGCAGCTTACTCTCCGACGCGGAGACCCAGTACTTC
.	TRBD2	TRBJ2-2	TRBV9	CASSVASGGGTGELFF	TGTGCCAGCAGCGTGGCTAGCGGGGGTGGCACCGGGGAGCTGTTTTTT
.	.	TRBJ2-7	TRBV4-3	CASSQGGRSSYEQYF	TGCGCCAGCAGCCAAGGAGGTCGGAGCTCCTACGAGCAGTACTTC
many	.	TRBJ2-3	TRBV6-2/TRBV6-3	CASRGSGRQYF	TGTGCCAGCAGGGGTTCGGGGCGGCAGTATTTT
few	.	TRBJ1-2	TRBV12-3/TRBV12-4	CASSLRGNYGYTF	TGTGCCAGCAGTTTACGGGGAAACTATGGCTACACCTTC
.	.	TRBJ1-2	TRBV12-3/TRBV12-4	CASSPIGGGHYGYTF	TGTGCCAGCAGTCCTATAGGGGGGGGGCACTATGGCTACACCTTC
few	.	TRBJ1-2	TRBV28	CASSLLTFGYTF	TGTGCCAGCAGTTTATTGACATTTGGCTACACCTTC
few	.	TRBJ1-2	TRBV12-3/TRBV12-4	CASSPGGHPTTNYGYTF	TGTGCCAGCAGCCCCGGGGGACATCCTACTACTAACTATGGCTACACCTTC
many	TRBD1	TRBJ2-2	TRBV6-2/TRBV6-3	CASNDRANTGELFF	TGTGCCAGCAACGACAGGGCGAACACCGGGGAGCTGTTTTTT
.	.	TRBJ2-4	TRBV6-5	CASSWYDVQYF	TGTGCCAGCAGTTGGTATGACGTTCAGTACTTC
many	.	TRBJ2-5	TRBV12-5	CASGPSINRDTEQETQYF	TGTGCTAGTGGTCCAAGCATCAACCGGGACACCGAACAAGAGACCCAGTACTTC
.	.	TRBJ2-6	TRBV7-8	CASRPTGSGGANVLTF	TGCGCCAGCAGGCCAACCGGGAGCGGTGGGGCCAACGTCCTGACTTTC
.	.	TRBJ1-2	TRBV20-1	CSARDGAGDVYGYTF	TGCAGTGCTAGAGATGGGGCAGGGGACGTGTATGGCTACACCTTC
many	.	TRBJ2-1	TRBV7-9	CASSLIGSGNEQFF	TGTGCCAGCAGCCTGATAGGATCCGGTAATGAGCAGTTCTTC
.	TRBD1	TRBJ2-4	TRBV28	CASSSRTGRMGNIQYF	TGTGCCAGCAGTTCCCGGACAGGCCGAATGGGAAACATTCAGTACTTC
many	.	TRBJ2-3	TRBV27	CASSSGPPGTDTQYF	TGTGCCAGCAGTTCCGGACCTCCGGGCACAGATACGCAGTATTTT
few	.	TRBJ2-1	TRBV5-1	CASSLEPTGTNNEQFF	TGCGCCAGCAGCTTGGAACCCACAGGAACGAACAATGAGCAGTTCTTC
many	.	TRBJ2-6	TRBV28	CASSLWSGANVLTF	TGTGCCAGCAGTTTATGGTCTGGGGCCAACGTCCTGACTTTC